Listed below are T cell receptor beta chains from one sample, sequenced in a study of siplizumab effects on memory and regulatory T cells. Their cognate antigens are unknown. The table came from immunoSEQ multiplex PCR; TCRdb's copy has only in-frame clones and leaves some out. The sample shows approximately 14,000 clones, around 41% of them seen only once. The sample taken for sequencing was CFSE-low (dividing) CD4+ T cells sorted from an allogeneic mixed lymphocyte reaction. The source is a human donor in good health; the cells came from an allogeneic mixed lymphocyte reaction. Some clones in this sample may be carry-over from other donors' samples. Each CDR3 is given with its conserved first and last residue. D genes are given only for firm matches. Rows give clone size only sometimes, using once, few, many, or a class for an expanded clone.

J: TRBJ1-1
length: 18
size: NA
D: TRBD1
V: TRBV7-9
CDR3: CASSLTGTGGRMNTEAFF
DNA: TGTGCCAGCAGCCTAACCGGGACAGGGGGTAGAATGAACACTGAAGCTTTCTTT

J: TRBJ2-1
length: 15
size: few
D: TRBD2
V: TRBV4-2
CDR3: CASSFLAGGGNEQFF
DNA: TGTGCCAGCAGCTTCCTAGCGGGAGGTGGCAATGAGCAGTTCTTC

J: TRBJ2-7
length: 13
size: medium-sized
D: TRBD1
V: TRBV5-6
CDR3: CASSAGTGVEQYF
DNA: TGTGCCAGCAGCGCCGGGACAGGGGTCGAGCAGTACTTC

J: TRBJ2-7
length: 15
size: NA
D: TRBD2
V: TRBV9
CDR3: CASSLGLAGYYEQYF
DNA: TGTGCCAGCAGCCTCGGACTAGCGGGGTACTACGAGCAGTACTTC

J: TRBJ2-7
length: 16
size: many
D: NA
V: TRBV28
CDR3: CASRPISGVVSYEQYF
DNA: TGTGCCAGCAGGCCGATATCAGGGGTCGTCTCCTACGAGCAGTACTTC

J: TRBJ2-7
length: 16
size: medium-sized
D: TRBD1
V: TRBV7-9
CDR3: CASSLRPGTGDYEQYF
DNA: TGTGCCAGCAGCCTCCGTCCCGGGACAGGGGACTACGAGCAGTACTTC

J: TRBJ2-3
length: 15
size: NA
D: TRBD2
V: TRBV29-1
CDR3: CSVIPTSGTTDTQYF
DNA: TGCAGCGTAATCCCCACTAGCGGGACCACAGATACGCAGTATTTT

J: TRBJ2-5
length: 15
size: NA
D: NA
V: TRBV11-3
CDR3: CASSLSALRAETQYF
DNA: TGTGCCAGCAGCTTATCTGCCTTGAGAGCAGAGACCCAGTACTTC

J: TRBJ2-2
length: 14
size: NA
D: NA
V: TRBV6-1
CDR3: CASSGGTETGELFF
DNA: TGTGCCAGCTCGGGGGGCACGGAGACCGGGGAGCTGTTTTTT

J: TRBJ2-1
length: 15
size: NA
D: NA
V: TRBV2
CDR3: CASKGGASSYNEQFF
DNA: TGTGCCAGCAAGGGCGGGGCTAGCTCCTACAATGAGCAGTTCTTC

J: TRBJ2-7
length: 14
size: NA
D: NA
V: TRBV6-5
CDR3: CASRTASSTYEQYF
DNA: TGTGCCAGCAGAACGGCATCATCGACCTACGAGCAGTACTTC

J: TRBJ1-1
length: 13
size: NA
D: NA
V: TRBV27
CDR3: CASSLTWAGEAFF
DNA: TGTGCCAGCAGTTTAACATGGGCAGGCGAAGCTTTCTTT

J: TRBJ2-2
length: 18
size: NA
D: TRBD2
V: TRBV19
CDR3: CASSPRRGLAEYTGELFF
DNA: TGTGCCAGTAGCCCACGGAGGGGACTAGCGGAGTACACCGGGGAGCTGTTTTTT

J: TRBJ2-4
length: 15
size: NA
D: TRBD1
V: TRBV28
CDR3: CASLAHRGAKNIQYF
DNA: TGTGCCAGCCTCGCGCACAGGGGTGCCAAAAACATTCAGTACTTC

J: TRBJ1-3
length: 17
size: NA
D: NA
V: TRBV18
CDR3: CASSQLQGSRSGNTIYF
DNA: TGTGCCAGCTCCCAACTACAGGGAAGTCGGTCTGGAAACACCATATATTTT

J: TRBJ2-2
length: 15
size: NA
D: NA
V: TRBV18
CDR3: CASSISSPNTGELFF
DNA: TGTGCCAGCTCAATATCCAGTCCGAACACCGGGGAGCTGTTTTTT

J: TRBJ2-1
length: 14
size: NA
D: TRBD2
V: TRBV19
CDR3: CASKPRGASDEQFF
DNA: TGTGCCAGCAAACCGCGGGGGGCGAGCGATGAGCAGTTCTTC

J: TRBJ2-7
length: 15
size: few
D: NA
V: TRBV21-1
CDR3: CASSKEGGPLKEQYF
DNA: TGTGCCAGCAGCAAAGAAGGAGGACCCCTGAAAGAGCAGTACTTC

J: TRBJ2-3
length: 14
size: NA
D: TRBD2
V: TRBV30
CDR3: CAWTLAGGPDTQYF
DNA: TGTGCCTGGACTCTTGCGGGAGGACCAGATACGCAGTATTTT

J: TRBJ1-3
length: 15
size: NA
D: NA
V: TRBV14
CDR3: CASSREGVSGNTIYF
DNA: TGTGCCAGCAGCCGAGAGGGGGTTTCTGGAAACACCATATATTTT

J: TRBJ2-7
length: 13
size: many
D: NA
V: TRBV29-1
CDR3: CSVAGTRVYLQYF
DNA: TGCAGCGTTGCCGGGACTCGGGTGTATCTGCAGTACTTC

J: TRBJ1-2
length: 10
size: NA
D: NA
V: TRBV6-1
CDR3: CASSERGHTF
DNA: TGTGCCAGCAGTGAAAGGGGTCATACCTTC

J: TRBJ2-6
length: 17
size: NA
D: TRBD1
V: TRBV5-1
CDR3: CASSVLTGGVGANVLTF
DNA: TGCGCCAGCAGCGTTTTGACAGGGGGGGTGGGGGCCAACGTCCTGACTTTC

J: TRBJ1-5
length: 13
size: NA
D: TRBD1
V: TRBV6-5
CDR3: CASGDRAGQPQHF
DNA: TGTGCCAGCGGGGACAGGGCCGGTCAGCCCCAGCATTTT

J: TRBJ2-3
length: 16
size: NA
D: NA
V: TRBV6-5
CDR3: CASSYLRPLLAHTQYF
DNA: TGTGCCAGCAGTTACCTCAGACCTTTACTAGCCCATACGCAGTATTTT

J: TRBJ1-5
length: 15
size: NA
D: NA
V: TRBV27
CDR3: CASSGRGGFSQPQHF
DNA: TGTGCCAGCAGTGGCAGAGGTGGGTTTTCTCAGCCCCAGCATTTT

J: TRBJ2-5
length: 13
size: once
D: NA
V: TRBV7-9
CDR3: CASSSDKLVFQYF
DNA: TGTGCCAGCAGCTCGGATAAACTGGTTTTTCAGTACTTC